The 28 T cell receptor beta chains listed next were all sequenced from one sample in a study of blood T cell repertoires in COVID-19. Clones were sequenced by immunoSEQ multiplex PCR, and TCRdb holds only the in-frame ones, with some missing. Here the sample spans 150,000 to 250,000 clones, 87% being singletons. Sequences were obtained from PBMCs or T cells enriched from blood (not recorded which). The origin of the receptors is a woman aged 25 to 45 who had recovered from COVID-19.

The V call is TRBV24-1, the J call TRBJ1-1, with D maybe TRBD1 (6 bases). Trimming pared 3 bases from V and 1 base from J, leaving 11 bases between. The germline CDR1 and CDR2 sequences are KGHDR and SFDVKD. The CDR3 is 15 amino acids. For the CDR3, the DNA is TGTGCCACCAGTGATCCGAGGACAGCGAACACTGAAGCTTTCTTT. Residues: CATSDPRTANTEAFF.

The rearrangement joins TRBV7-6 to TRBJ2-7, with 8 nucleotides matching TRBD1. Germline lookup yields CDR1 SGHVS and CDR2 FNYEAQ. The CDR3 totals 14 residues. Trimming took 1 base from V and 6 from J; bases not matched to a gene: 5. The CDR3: CASSLVSTGGEQYF. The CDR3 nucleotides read TGTGCCAGCAGCTTAGTAAGCACAGGGGGCGAGCAGTACTTC.

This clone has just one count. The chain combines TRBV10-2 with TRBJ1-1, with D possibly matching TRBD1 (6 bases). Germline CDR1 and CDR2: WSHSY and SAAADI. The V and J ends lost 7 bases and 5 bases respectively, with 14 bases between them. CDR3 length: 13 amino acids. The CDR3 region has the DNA TGCGCCAGCACCTTAGGAACAGGGACTGAAGCTTTCTTT. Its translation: CASTLGTGTEAFF.

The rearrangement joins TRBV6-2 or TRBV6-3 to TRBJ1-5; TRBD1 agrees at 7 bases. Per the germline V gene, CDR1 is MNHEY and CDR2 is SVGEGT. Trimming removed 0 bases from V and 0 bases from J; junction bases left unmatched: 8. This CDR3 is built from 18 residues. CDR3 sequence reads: CASSYSPTGQYSNQPQHF. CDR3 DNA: TGTGCCAGCAGTTACTCTCCGACAGGGCAATATAGCAATCAGCCCCAGCATTTT.

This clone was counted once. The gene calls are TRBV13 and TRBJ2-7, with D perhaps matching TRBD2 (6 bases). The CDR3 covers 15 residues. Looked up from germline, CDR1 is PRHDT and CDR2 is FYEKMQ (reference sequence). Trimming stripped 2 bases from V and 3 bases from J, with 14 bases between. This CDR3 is CASSLKPSEDYEQYF. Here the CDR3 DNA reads TGTGCCAGCAGCTTAAAGCCTAGCGAGGACTACGAGCAGTACTTC.

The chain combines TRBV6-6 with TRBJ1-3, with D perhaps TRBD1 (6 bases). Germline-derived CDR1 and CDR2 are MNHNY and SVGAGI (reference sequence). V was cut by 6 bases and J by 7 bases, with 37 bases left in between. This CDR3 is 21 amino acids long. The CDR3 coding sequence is TGTGCCAGCAGCTACATTCCCCCGTTGGCCAACAGGGATCCTAACAGGAACACCATATATTTT. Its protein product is CASSYIPPLANRDPNRNTIYF.

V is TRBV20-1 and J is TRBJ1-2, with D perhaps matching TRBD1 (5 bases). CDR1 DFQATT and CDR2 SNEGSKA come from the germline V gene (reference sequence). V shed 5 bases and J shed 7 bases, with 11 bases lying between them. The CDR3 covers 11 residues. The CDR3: CSAPGGGGYTF. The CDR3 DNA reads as TGCAGTGCTCCCGGGGGTGGTGGCTACACCTTC.

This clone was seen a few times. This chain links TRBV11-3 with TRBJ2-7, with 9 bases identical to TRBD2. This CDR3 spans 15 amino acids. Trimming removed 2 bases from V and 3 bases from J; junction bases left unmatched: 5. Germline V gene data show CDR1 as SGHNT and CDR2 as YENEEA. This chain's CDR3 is CASSLLAGGVYEQYF. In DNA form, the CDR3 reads TGTGCCAGCAGCTTACTCGCGGGAGGGGTCTACGAGCAGTACTTC.

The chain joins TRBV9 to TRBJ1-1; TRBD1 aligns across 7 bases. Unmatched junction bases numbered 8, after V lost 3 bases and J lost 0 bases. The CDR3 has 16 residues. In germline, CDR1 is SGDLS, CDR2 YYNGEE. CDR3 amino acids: CASSGGDSSMNTEAFF. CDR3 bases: TGTGCCAGCAGCGGGGGGGACAGCAGCATGAACACTGAAGCTTTCTTT. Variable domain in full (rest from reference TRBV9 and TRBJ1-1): DSGVTQTPKHLITATGQRVTLRCSPRSGDLSVYWYQQSLDQGLQFLIQYYNGEERAKGNILERFSAQQFPDLHSELNLSSLELGDSALYFCASSGGDSSMNTEAFFGQGTRLTVV.

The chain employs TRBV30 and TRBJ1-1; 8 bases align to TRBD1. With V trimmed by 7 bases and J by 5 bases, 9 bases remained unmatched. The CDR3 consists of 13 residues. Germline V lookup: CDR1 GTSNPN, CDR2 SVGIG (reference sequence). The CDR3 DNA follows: TGTGCCTCTTATAGACAGGGGCGGACTGAAGCTTTCTTT. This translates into CASYRQGRTEAFF.

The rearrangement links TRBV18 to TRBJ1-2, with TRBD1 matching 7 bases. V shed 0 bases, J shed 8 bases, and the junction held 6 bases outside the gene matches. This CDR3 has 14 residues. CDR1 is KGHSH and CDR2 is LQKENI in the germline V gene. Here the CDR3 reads CASSPPDRVGGYTF. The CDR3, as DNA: TGTGCCAGCTCACCACCTGACAGGGTAGGAGGCTACACCTTC.

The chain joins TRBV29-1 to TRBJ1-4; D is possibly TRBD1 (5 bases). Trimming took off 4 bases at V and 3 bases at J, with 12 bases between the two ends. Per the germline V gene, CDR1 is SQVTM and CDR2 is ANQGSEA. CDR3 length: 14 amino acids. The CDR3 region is CSVARGGSNEKLFF. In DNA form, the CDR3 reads TGCAGCGTTGCGCGCGGGGGGTCTAATGAAAAACTGTTTTTT.

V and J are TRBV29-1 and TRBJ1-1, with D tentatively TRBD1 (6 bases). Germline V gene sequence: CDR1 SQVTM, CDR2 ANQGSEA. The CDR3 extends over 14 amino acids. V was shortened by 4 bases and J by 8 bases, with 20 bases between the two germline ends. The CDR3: CSVVPAGAPSEAFF. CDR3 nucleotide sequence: TGCAGCGTTGTCCCAGCAGGGGCGCCCTCGGAAGCTTTCTTT.

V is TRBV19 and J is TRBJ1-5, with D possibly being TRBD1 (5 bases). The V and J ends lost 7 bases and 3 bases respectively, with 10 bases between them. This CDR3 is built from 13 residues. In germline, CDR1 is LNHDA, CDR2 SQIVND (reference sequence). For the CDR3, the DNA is TGTGCCAGTATGGGCAGGGTCAATCAGCCCCAGCATTTT. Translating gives CASMGRVNQPQHF.

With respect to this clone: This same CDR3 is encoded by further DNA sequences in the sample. The CDR3 DNA reads TGTGCCAGCAGCCCAGACAGGACTGGAAACACCATATATTTT. Translation: CASSPDRTGNTIYF. The chain carries TRBV7-2 and TRBJ1-3; maybe TRBD1 (6 bases). Between the trimmed V and J ends, which lost 5 bases and 2 bases, there was a span of 10 bases. Germline-derived CDR1 and CDR2 are SGHTA and FQGNSA. CDR3 size: 14 residues.

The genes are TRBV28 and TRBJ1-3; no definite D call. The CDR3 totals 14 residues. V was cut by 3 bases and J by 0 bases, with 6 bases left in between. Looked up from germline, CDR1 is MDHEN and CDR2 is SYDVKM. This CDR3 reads CASSFRDSGNTIYF. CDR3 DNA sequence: TGTGCCAGCAGTTTTCGAGACTCTGGAAACACCATATATTTT.

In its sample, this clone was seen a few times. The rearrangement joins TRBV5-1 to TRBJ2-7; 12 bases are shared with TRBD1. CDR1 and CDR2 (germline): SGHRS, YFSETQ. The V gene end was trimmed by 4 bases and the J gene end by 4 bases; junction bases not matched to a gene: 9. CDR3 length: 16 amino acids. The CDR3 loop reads CASSGGQGAKGYEQYF. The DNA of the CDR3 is TGCGCCAGCAGCGGGGGACAGGGGGCAAAGGGATACGAGCAGTACTTC.

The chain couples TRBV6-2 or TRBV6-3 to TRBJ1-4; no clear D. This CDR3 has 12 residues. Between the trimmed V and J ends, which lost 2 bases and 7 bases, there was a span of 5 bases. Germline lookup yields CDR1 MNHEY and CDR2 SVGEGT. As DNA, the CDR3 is TGTGCCAGCAGTTACCCTCCTGAAAAACTGTTTTTT. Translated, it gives CASSYPPEKLFF.

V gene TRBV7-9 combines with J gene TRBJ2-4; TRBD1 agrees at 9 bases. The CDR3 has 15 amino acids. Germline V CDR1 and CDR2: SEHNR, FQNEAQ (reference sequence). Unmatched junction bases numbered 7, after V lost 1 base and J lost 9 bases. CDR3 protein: CASSLVRDRAGIQYF. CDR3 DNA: TGTGCCAGCAGCTTAGTCAGGGACAGGGCGGGCATTCAGTACTTC. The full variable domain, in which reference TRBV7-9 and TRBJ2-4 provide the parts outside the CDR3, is DTGVSQNPRHKITKRGQNVTFRCDPISEHNRLYWYRQTLGQGPEFLTYFQNEAQLEKSRLLSDRFSAERPKGSFSTLEIQRTEQGDSAMYLCASSLVRDRAGIQYFGAGTRLSVL.

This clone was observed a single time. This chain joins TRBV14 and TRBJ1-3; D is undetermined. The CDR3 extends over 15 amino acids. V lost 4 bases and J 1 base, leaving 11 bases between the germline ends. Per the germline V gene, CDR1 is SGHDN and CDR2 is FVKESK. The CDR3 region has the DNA TGTGCCAGCAGCCGAGTCAGAGGGTCTGGAAACACCATATATTTT. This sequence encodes CASSRVRGSGNTIYF.

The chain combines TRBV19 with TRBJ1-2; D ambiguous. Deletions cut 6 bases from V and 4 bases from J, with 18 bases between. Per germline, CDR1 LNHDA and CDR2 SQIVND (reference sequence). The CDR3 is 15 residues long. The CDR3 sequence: CASSLSFAEVYGYTF. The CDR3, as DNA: TGTGCCAGTAGCCTAAGCTTCGCGGAGGTCTATGGCTACACCTTC.

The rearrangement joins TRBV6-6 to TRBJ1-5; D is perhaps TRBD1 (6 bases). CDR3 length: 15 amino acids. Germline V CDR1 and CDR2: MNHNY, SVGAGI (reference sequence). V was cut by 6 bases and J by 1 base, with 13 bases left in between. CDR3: CASRNRDKSNQPQHF. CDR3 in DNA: TGTGCCAGCAGAAACCGGGACAAGAGCAATCAGCCCCAGCATTTT.

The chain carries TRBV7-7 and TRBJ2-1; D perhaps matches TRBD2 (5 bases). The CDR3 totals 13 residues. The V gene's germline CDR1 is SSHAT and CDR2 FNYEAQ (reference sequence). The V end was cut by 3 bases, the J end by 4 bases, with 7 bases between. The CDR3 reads CASSLGDYNEQFF. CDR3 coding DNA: TGTGCCAGCAGCTTGGGAGATTACAATGAGCAGTTCTTC.

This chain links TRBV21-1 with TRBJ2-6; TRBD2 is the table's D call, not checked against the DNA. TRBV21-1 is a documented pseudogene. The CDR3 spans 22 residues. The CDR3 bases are TGTGCCAGCAGCAAAGGGCCGTGGGGGCGGGAGGGTCCCCTCTGTAGGGCCAACGTCCTGACTTTC. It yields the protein CASSKGPWGREGPLCRANVLTF.

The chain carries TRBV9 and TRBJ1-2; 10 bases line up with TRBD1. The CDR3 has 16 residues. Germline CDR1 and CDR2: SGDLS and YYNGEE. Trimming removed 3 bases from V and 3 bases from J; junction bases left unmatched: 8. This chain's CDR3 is CASSAPGTGDHYGYTF. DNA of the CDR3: TGTGCCAGCAGCGCCCCCGGGACAGGGGATCACTATGGCTACACCTTC. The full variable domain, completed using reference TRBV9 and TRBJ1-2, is DSGVTQTPKHLITATGQRVTLRCSPRSGDLSVYWYQQSLDQGLQFLIQYYNGEERAKGNILERFSAQQFPDLHSELNLSSLELGDSALYFCASSAPGTGDHYGYTFGSGTRLTVV.

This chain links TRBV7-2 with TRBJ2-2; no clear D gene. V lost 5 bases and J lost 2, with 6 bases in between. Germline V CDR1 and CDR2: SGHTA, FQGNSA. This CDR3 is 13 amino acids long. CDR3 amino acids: CASSHKNTGELFF. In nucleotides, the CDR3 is TGTGCCAGCAGCCACAAAAACACCGGGGAGCTGTTTTTT. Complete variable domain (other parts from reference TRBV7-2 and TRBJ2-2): GAGVSQSPSNKVTEKGKDVELRCDPISGHTALYWYRQSLGQGLEFLIYFQGNSAPDKSGLPSDRFSAERTGGSVSTLTIQRTQQEDSAVYLCASSHKNTGELFFGEGSRLTVL.

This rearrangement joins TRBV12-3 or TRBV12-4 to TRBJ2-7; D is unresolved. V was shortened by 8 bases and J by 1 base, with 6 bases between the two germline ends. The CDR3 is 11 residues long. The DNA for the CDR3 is TGTGCCAGCCAGGTTTCCTACGAGCAGTACTTC. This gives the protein CASQVSYEQYF.

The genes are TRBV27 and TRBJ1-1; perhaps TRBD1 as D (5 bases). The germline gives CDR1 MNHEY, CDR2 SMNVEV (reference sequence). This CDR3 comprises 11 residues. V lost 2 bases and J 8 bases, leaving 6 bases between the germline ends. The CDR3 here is CASSLRGEAFF. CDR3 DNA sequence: TGTGCCAGCAGTTTACGGGGGGAAGCTTTCTTT.